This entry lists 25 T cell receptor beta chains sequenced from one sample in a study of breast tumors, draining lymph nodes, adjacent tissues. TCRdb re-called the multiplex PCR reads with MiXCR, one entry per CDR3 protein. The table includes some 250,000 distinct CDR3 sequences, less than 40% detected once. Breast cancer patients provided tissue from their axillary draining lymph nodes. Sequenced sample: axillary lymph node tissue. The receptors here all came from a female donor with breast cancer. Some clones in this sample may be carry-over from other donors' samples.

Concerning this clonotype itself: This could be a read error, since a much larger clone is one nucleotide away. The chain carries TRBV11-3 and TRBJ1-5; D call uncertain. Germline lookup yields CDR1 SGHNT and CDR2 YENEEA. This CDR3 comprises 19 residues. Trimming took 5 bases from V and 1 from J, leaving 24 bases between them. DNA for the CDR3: TGTGCCAGCAGCCAACGAATCGGCACGGGGAATGGGAGCAATCAGCCCCAGCATTTT. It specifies CASSQRIGTGNGSNQPQHF.

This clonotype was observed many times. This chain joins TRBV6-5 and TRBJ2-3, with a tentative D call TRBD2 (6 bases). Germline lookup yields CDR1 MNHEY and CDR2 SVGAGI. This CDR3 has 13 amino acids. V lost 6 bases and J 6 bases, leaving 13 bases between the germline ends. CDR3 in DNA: TGTGCCAGCAGAAGGGGAGGATTTGATACGCAGTATTTT. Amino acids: CASRRGGFDTQYF.

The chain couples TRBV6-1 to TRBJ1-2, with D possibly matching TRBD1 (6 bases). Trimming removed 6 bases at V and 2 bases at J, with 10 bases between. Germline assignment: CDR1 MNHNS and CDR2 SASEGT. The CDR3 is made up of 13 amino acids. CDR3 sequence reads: CASRRTGNYGYTF. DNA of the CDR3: TGTGCCAGCAGGCGAACAGGGAACTATGGCTACACCTTC.

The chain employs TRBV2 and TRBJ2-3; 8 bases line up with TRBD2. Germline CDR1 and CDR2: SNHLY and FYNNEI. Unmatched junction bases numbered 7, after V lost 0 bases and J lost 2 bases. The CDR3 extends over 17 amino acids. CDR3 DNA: TGTGCCAGCAGTGAAGCTCGGGCGGGGGGCTTCACAGATACGCAGTATTTT. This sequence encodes CASSEARAGGFTDTQYF.

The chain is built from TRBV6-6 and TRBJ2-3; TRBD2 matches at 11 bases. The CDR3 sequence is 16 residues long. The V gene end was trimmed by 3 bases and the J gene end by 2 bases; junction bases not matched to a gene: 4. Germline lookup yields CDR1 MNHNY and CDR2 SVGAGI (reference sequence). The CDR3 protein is CASSYSGGAITDTQYF. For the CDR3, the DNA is TGTGCCAGCAGTTATAGCGGGGGGGCCATCACAGATACGCAGTATTTT.

CDR3 nucleotides: TGCAGTGCTAGAGAAGGGAGCACCATATATTTT. Translation gives CSAREGSTIYF. The chain couples TRBV20-1 to TRBJ1-3; D ambiguous. V was trimmed by 0 bases and J by 9 bases, leaving 6 bases between them. Germline CDR1 and CDR2: DFQATT and SNEGSKA (reference sequence). The CDR3 has 11 residues.

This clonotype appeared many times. Written as DNA, the CDR3 is TGTGCCAGCAGTGAAAACAGGTGGGACGGCTACACCTTC. Its protein is CASSENRWDGYTF. V usage is TRBV2 and J usage is TRBJ1-2; weak D call: TRBD1 (5 bases). The V gene lost 2 bases and the J gene lost 8 bases, with 12 bases spanning the gap. CDR1 SNHLY and CDR2 FYNNEI come from the germline V gene. This CDR3 region has 13 residues.

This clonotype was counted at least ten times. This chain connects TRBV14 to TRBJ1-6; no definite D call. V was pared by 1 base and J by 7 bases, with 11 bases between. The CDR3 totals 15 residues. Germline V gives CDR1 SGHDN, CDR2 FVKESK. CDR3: CASSQALGENSPLHF. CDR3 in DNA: TGTGCCAGCAGCCAAGCTTTGGGAGAGAATTCACCCCTCCACTTT.

CDR3 coding DNA: TGTGCCAGCAGCCAAGAGGCAGGGGGTCCCGTAGAGACCCAGTACTTC. Protein sequence: CASSQEAGGPVETQYF. J is TRBJ2-5 and V is TRBV4-2, with 7 positions matching TRBD1. V dropped 0 bases and J dropped 4; count of bases not matched to a gene: 8. The CDR3 sequence is 16 residues long. Germline V gene sequence: CDR1 LGHNA, CDR2 YNFKEQ.

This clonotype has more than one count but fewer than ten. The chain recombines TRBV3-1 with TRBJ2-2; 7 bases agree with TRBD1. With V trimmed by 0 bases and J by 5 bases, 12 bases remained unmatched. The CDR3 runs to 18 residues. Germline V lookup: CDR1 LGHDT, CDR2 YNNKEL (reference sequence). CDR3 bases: TGTGCCAGCAGCCAAGACCTAACAGGGGAAATAGGAACCGGGGAGCTGTTTTTT. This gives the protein CASSQDLTGEIGTGELFF.

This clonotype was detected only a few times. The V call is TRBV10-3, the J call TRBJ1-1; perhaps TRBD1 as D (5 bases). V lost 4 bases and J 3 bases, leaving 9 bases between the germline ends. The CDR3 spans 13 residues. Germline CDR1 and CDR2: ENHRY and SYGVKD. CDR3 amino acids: CAISVGGDTEAFF. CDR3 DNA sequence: TGTGCCATCAGTGTCGGGGGGGACACTGAAGCTTTCTTT.

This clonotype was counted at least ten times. The CDR3 bases are TGTGCCAGCAGCTTACCCAAAGCCAATAAGCGGGGGAATATACAAGAGACCCAGTACTTC. As protein: CASSLPKANKRGNIQETQYF. V and J are TRBV7-9 and TRBJ2-5, with 8 bases that match TRBD2. The CDR3 contains 20 residues. J was trimmed by 2 bases and V by 2 bases; bases with no gene match: 19. Germline V gene sequence: CDR1 SEHNR, CDR2 FQNEAQ (reference sequence). The full variable domain, completed using reference TRBV7-9 and TRBJ2-5, is DTGVSQNPRHKITKRGQNVTFRCDPISEHNRLYWYRQTLGQGPEFLTYFQNEAQLEKSRLLSDRFSAERPKGSFSTLEIQRTEQGDSAMYLCASSLPKANKRGNIQETQYFGPGTRLLVL.

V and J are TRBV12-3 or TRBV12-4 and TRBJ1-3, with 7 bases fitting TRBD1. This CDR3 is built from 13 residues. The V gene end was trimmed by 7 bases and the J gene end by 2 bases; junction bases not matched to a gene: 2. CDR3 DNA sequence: TGTGCCAGCAAGGGGACAGCTGGAAACACCATATATTTT. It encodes CASKGTAGNTIYF.

The CDR3 bases are TGTGCCAGCAGCCGACTAGCGGTTAACCAAGAGACCCAGTACTTC. Protein: CASSRLAVNQETQYF. The rearrangement joins TRBV7-9 to TRBJ2-5; 9 bases are shared with TRBD2. The CDR3 has 15 residues. Losses at the gene ends were 5 bases for V and 0 bases for J; bases not matched to a gene: 4. Germline assignment: CDR1 SEHNR and CDR2 FQNEAQ (reference sequence).

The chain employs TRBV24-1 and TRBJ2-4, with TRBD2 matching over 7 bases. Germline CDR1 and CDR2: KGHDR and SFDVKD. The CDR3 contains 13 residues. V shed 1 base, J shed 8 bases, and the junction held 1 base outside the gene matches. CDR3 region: CATSDLGRDIQYF. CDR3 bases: TGTGCCACCAGTGATTTAGGGAGGGACATTCAGTACTTC.

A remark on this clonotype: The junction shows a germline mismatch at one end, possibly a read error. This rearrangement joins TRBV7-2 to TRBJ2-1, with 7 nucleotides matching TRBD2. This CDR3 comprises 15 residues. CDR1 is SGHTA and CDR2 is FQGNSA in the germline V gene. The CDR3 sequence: CASSPRAGGGNEQLF. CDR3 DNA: TGTGCCAGCAGCCCCCGAGCTGGCGGGGGAAATGAGCAGCTCTTC.

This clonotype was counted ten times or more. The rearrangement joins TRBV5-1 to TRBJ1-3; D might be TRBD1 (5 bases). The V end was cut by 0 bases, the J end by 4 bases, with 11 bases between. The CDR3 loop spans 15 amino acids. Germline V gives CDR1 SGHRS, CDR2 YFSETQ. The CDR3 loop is CASSLDGAGGNTIYF. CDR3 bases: TGCGCCAGCAGCTTGGATGGGGCGGGAGGAAACACCATATATTTT. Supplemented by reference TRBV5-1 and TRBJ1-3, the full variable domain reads KAGVTQTPRYLIKTRGQQVTLSCSPISGHRSVSWYQQTPGQGLQFLFEYFSETQRNKGNFPGRFSGRQFSNSRSEMNVSTLELGDSALYLCASSLDGAGGNTIYFGEGSWLTVV.

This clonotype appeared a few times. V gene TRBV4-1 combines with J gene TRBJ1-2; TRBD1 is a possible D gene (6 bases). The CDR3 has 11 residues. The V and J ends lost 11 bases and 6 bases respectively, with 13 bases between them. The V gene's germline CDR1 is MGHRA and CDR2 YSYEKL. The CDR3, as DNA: TGCGCCTCGGCGGGGGGCCATGGCTACACCTTC. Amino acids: CASAGGHGYTF.

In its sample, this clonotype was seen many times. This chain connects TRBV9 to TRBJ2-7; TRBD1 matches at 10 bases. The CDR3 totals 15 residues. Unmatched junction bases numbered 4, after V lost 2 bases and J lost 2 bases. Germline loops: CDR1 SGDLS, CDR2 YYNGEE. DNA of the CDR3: TGTGCCAGCAGCGTGGGGACAGGGGACGCCTACGAGCAGTACTTC. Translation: CASSVGTGDAYEQYF.

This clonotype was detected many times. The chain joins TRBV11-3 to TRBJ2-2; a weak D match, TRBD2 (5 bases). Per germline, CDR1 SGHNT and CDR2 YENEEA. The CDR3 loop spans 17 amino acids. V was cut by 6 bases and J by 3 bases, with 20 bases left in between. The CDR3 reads CASSNPRRSGDTGELFF. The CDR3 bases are TGTGCCAGCAGTAACCCCAGGCGGAGCGGAGACACCGGGGAGCTGTTTTTT. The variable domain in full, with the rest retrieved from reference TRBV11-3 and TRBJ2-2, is EAGVVQSPRYKIIEKKQPVAFWCNPISGHNTLYWYLQNLGQGPELLIRYENEEAVDDSQLPKDRFSAERLKGVDSTLKIQPAELGDSAVYLCASSNPRRSGDTGELFFGEGSRLTVL.

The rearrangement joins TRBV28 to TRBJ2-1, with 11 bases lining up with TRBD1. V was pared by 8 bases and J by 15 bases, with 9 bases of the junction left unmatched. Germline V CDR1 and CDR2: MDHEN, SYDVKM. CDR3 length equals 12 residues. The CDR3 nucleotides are TGTGCCAGCCGGGACAGGGGGATTGGTCTGTTCTTC. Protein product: CASRDRGIGLFF.

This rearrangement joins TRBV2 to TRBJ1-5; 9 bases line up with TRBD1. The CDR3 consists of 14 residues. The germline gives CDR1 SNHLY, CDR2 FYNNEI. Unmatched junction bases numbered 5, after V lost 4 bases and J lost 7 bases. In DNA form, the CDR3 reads TGTGCCAGCAGTGTGCAGACAGGGGGGCAGCCCCAGCATTTT. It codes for CASSVQTGGQPQHF.

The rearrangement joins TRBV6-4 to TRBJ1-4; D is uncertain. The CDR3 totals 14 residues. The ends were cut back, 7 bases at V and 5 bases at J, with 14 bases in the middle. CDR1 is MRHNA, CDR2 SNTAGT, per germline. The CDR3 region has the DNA TGTGCCAGCACCGAACACAGCACAAATGAAAAACTGTTTTTT. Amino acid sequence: CASTEHSTNEKLFF.

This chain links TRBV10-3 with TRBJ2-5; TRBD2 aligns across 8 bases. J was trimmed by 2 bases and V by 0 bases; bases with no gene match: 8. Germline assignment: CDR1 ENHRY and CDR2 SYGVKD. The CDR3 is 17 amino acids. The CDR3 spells CAISESIVAGPQETQYF. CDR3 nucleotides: TGTGCCATCAGTGAGTCGATTGTAGCGGGACCGCAAGAGACCCAGTACTTC.

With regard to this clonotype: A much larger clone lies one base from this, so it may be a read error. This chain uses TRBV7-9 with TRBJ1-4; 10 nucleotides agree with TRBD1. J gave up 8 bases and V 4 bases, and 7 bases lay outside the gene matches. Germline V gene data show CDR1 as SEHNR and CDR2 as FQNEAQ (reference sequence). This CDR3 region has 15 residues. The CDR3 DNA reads TGTGCCAGCAGCTGCCCGACAGGGGGCAAAGAAAAACTGTTTTTT. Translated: CASSCPTGGKEKLFF.